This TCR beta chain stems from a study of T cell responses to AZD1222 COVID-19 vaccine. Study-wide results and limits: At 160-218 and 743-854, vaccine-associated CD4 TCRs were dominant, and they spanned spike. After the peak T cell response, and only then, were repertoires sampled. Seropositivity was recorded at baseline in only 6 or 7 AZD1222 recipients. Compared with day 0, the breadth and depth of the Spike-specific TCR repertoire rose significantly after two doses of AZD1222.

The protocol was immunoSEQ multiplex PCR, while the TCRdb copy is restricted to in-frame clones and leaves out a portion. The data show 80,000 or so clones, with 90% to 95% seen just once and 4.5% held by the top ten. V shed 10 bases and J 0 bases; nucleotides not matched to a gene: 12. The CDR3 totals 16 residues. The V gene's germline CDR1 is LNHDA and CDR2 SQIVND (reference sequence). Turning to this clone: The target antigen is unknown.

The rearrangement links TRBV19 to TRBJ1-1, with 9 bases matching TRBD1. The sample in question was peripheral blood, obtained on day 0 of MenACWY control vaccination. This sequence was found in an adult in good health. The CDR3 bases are TGTGCCACTTCGACAGGGGGGGCTATTATGAACACTGAAGCTTTCTTT. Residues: CATSTGGAIMNTEAFF.